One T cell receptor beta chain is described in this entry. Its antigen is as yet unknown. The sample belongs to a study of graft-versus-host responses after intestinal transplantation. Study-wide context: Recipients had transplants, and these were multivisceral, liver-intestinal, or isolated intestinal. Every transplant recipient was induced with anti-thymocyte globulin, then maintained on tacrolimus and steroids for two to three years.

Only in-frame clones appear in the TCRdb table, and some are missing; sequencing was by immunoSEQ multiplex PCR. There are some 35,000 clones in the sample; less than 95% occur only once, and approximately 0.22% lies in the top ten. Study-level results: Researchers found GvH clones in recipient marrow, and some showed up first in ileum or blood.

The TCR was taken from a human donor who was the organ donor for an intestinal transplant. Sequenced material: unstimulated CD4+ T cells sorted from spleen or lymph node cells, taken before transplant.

DNA of the CDR3: TGCAGCGCCCTGGGACAGCTGAACTACGAGCAGTACTTC. Encoded protein: CSALGQLNYEQYF. The chain has TRBV29-1 and TRBJ2-7; 7 bases align to TRBD1. The CDR3 contains 13 residues. The germline V gene has CDR1 SQVTM and CDR2 ANQGSEA. V lost 7 bases, J lost 3 bases, and 9 bases stayed unmatched.